This TCR beta chain was captured in a study of blood T cells in healthy people across ages. Study as a whole: Template-switching capture recovered about one barcoded beta molecule per two T cells. Study conclusions and caveats: Calculation of diversity from one million T cells yielded estimates considered to be underestimates. Age advanced and TCR beta diversity per million T cells fell, roughly linearly.

Alongside a J-beta primer mix, a sample-barcoded 5' primer served in a second PCR lasting about 7 to 11 cycles. Every single cDNA molecule received a tag from a template-switch adaptor with 12 random nucleotides. TCRdb itself ran the 5' RACE reads through MiXCR, one entry per CDR3 protein. The sample yields 2 million or so distinct CDR3 sequences, around 48% seen once. As regards this clonotype: Its antigen is as yet unknown.

CDR1 is SGHRS, CDR2 YFSETQ, per germline. J was trimmed by 4 bases and V by 1 base; bases with no gene match: 7. The CDR3 spans 16 residues. Source material: blood. The source of this sequence is a woman aged 35 to 49 in good health. The chain combines TRBV5-1 with TRBJ2-5; TRBD1 matches at 10 bases. The CDR3 reads CASSLRPTGGSETQYF. Written as DNA, the CDR3 is TGCGCCAGCAGCTTGAGGCCGACAGGGGGCTCAGAGACCCAGTACTTC.